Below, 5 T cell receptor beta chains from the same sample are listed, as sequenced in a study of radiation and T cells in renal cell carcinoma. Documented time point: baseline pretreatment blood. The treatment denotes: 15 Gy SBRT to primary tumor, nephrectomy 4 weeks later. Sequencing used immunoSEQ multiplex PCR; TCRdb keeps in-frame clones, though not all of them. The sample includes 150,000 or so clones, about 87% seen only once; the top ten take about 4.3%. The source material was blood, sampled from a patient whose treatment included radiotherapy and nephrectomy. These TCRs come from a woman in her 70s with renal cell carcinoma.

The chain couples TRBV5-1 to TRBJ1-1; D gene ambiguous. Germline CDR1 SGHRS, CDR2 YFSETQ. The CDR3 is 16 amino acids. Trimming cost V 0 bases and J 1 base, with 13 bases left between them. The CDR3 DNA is TGCGCCAGCAGCTTGGCGCTTACTCTAAGGAACACTGAAGCTTTCTTT. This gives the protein CASSLALTLRNTEAFF.

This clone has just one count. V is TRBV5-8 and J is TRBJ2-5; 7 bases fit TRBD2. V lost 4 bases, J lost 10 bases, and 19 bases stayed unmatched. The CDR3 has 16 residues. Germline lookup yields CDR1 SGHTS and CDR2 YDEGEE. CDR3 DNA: TGTGCCAGCAGCCCCCCCCCGGACATTCCGCCGGGGGGCCAGTACTTC. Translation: CASSPPPDIPPGGQYF.

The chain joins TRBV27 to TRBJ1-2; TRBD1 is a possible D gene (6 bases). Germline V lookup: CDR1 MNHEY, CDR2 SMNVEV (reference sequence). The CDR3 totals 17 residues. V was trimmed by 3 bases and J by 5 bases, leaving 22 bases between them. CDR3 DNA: TGTGCCAGCAGTTTGTCAGGACAGACATTCCGTGGGTATGGCTACACCTTC. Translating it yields CASSLSGQTFRGYGYTF.

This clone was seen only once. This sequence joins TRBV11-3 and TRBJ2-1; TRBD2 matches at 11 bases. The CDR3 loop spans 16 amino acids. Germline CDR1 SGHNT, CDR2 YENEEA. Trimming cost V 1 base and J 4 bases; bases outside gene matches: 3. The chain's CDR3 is CASSLVAGGHYNEQFF. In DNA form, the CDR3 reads TGTGCCAGCAGCTTAGTAGCGGGGGGGCATTACAATGAGCAGTTCTTC.

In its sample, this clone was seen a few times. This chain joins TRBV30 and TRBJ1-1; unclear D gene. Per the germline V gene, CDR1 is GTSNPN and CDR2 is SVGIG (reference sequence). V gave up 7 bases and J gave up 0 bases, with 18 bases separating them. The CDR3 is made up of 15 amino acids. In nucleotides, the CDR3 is TGTGCCTCGACCCAGCGGGGATATATGAACACTGAAGCTTTCTTT. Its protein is CASTQRGYMNTEAFF.